This TCR beta chain is drawn from a study of T cells in Graves' hyperthyroidism and ophthalmopathy. Study results and limitations: Peripheral blood also featured most of the thyroid clonotypes expanded above 0.001.

For this clonotype: As yet, its antigen is unknown. A much larger clone lies a single base off, so this may be a read error. In this CDR3 the conserved last residue, phenylalanine or tryptophan, is missing, so a read error is likely.

Amplification yielded TCR beta CDR3 regions, with RNA transcripts as the source. The HTBI set primed first-round TCR CDR3 RT-PCR. TCRdb ran MiXCR on the multiplex PCR reads and lists one entry per CDR3 protein. The sample consists of hundreds of thousands of distinct CDR3 sequences, less than 15% of them appearing once. Out of over 7.5 ml of fresh peripheral blood came the PBMCs. The length of the CDR3 is 16 residues. Trimming took 0 bases from V and 2 from J, leaving 12 bases between them. Germline V gives CDR1 SGHTA, CDR2 FQGTGA. The sequencing sample was made of blood. The clonotype was recovered from a young woman with Graves' hyperthyroidism. This rearrangement joins TRBV7-3 to TRBJ2-3; D tentatively fits TRBD1 or TRBD2 (6 bases each). The CDR3 region has the DNA TGTGCCAGCAGCTTAACCTCGGGGGCCCCCACAGATACGCAGTATCTT. This gives the protein CASSLTSGAPTDTQYL.